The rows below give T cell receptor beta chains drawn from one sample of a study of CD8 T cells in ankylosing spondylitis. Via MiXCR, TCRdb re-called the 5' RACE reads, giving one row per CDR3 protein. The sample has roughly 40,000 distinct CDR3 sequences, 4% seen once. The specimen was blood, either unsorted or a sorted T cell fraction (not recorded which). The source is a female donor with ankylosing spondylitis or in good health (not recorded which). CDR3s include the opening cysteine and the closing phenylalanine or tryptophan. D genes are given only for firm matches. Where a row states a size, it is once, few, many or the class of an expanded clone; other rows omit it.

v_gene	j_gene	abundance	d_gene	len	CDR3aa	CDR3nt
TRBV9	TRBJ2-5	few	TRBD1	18	CASSISLGGQGAGETQYF	TGTGCCAGCAGCATTAGTTTAGGGGGACAGGGGGCGGGAGAGACCCAGTACTTC
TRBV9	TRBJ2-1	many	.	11	CASSLPNEQFF	TGTGCCAGCAGCCTCCCAAATGAGCAGTTCTTC
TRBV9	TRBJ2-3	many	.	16	CASSGPLGLSTDTQYF	TGTGCCAGCAGCGGGCCTTTGGGACTGTCCACAGATACGCAGTATTTT
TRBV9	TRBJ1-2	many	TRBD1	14	CASSVGDRVVGYTF	TGTGCCAGCAGCGTAGGGGACAGGGTTGTTGGCTACACCTTC
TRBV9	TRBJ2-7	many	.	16	CASSAQGGGAPYEQYF	TGTGCCAGCAGCGCCCAGGGAGGGGGGGCCCCCTACGAGCAGTACTTC
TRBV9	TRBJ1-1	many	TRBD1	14	CASSVGGTGAEAFF	TGTGCCAGCAGCGTAGGCGGAACAGGGGCTGAAGCTTTCTTT
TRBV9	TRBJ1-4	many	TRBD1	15	CASSVDGTAVEKLFF	TGTGCCAGCAGCGTAGACGGGACAGCCGTTGAAAAACTGTTTTTT
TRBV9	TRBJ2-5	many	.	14	CASSVSWVGETQYF	TGTGCCAGCAGCGTCTCGTGGGTTGGAGAGACCCAGTACTTC
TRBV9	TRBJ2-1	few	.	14	CASSVDQLRNEQFF	TGTGCCAGCAGCGTAGATCAGCTACGGAATGAGCAGTTCTTC
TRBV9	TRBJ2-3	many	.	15	CASSAESGSTDTQYF	TGTGCCAGCAGCGCAGAGAGCGGAAGCACAGATACGCAGTATTTT
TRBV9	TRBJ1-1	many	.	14	CASSVGSGPTEAFF	TGTGCCAGCAGCGTAGGCTCAGGACCCACTGAAGCTTTCTTT
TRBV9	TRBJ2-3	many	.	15	CASSVVDGITDTQYF	TGTGCCAGCAGCGTAGTTGATGGAATAACGGATACGCAGTATTTT
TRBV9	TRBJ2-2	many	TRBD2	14	CASSGGLATGELFF	TGTGCCAGCAGCGGAGGACTAGCGACCGGGGAGCTGTTTTTT
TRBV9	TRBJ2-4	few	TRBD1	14	CASSVGQELNIQYF	TGTGCCAGCAGCGTCGGACAGGAATTGAACATTCAGTACTTC
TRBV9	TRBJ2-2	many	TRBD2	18	CASSVGTSGVMNTGELFF	TGTGCCAGCAGCGTAGGAACTAGCGGGGTAATGAACACCGGGGAGCTGTTTTTT
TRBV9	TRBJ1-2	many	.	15	CASRRSTGGGYGYTF	TGTGCCAGCAGAAGGTCTACCGGTGGGGGCTATGGCTACACCTTC
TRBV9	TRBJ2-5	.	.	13	CASSVEFGETQYF	TGTGCCAGCAGCGTAGAGTTTGGGGAGACCCAGTACTTC
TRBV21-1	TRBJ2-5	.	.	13	CASTPSAQETQYF	TGTGCCAGCACCCCGTCGGCCCAAGAGACCCAGTACTTC
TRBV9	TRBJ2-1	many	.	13	CASSVAQGWEQFF	TGTGCCAGCAGCGTAGCTCAGGGGTGGGAGCAGTTCTTC
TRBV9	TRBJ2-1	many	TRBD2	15	CASSVGGGGGNEQFF	TGTGCCAGCAGCGTAGGTGGGGGGGGAGGCAATGAGCAGTTCTTC
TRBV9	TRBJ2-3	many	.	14	CASSVATGTDTQYF	TGTGCCAGCAGCGTAGCTACAGGCACAGATACGCAGTATTTT
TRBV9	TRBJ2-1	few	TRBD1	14	CASSPRTGFHEQFF	TGTGCCAGCAGCCCCAGGACAGGTTTCCATGAGCAGTTCTTC
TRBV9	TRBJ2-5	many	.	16	CASSPRSGLDQETQYF	TGTGCCAGCAGCCCCAGGTCCGGACTGGACCAAGAGACCCAGTACTTC
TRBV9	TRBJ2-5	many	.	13	CASSPWGKETQYF	TGTGCCAGCAGCCCCTGGGGGAAAGAGACCCAGTACTTC
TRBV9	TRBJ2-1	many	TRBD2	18	CASSVDLWVAGEYNEQFF	TGTGCCAGCAGCGTAGATCTCTGGGTAGCGGGGGAGTACAATGAGCAGTTCTTC
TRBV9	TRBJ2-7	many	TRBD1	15	CASSVGQGASYEQYF	TGTGCCAGCAGCGTAGGACAGGGGGCCTCCTACGAGCAGTACTTC
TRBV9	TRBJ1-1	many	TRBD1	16	CASSPDPDRVNTEAFF	TGTGCCAGCAGCCCCGACCCAGACAGGGTGAACACTGAAGCTTTCTTT
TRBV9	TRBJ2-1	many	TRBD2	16	CASSGRGTRGRNEQFF	TGTGCCAGCAGCGGTAGGGGGACTAGAGGGCGCAATGAGCAGTTCTTC
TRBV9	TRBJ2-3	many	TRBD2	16	CASGHAAGDFTDTQYF	TGTGCCAGCGGTCACGCGGCGGGGGATTTCACAGATACGCAGTATTTT
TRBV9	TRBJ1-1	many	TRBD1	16	CASSVTPGTGNTEAFF	TGTGCCAGCAGCGTAACCCCCGGGACAGGTAACACTGAAGCTTTCTTT
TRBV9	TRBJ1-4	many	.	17	CASSPGPVHPGEEKLFF	TGTGCCAGCAGCCCAGGGCCGGTGCATCCAGGGGAGGAAAAACTGTTTTTT
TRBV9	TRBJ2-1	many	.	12	CASSVAFNEQFF	TGTGCCAGCAGCGTAGCATTCAATGAGCAGTTCTTC
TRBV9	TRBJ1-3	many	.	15	CASSAVEWAGNTIYF	TGTGCCAGCAGCGCAGTGGAGTGGGCTGGAAACACCATATATTTT
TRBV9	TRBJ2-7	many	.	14	CASSRDEGSYEQYF	TGTGCCAGCTCGAGGGACGAAGGGAGCTACGAGCAGTACTTC
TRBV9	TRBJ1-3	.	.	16	CASSSGGKDSGNTIYF	TGTGCCAGCAGTTCGGGGGGGAAGGACTCTGGAAACACCATATATTTT
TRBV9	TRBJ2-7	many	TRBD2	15	CASSVDNGGIYEQYF	TGTGCCAGCAGCGTAGATAACGGGGGGATCTACGAGCAGTACTTC
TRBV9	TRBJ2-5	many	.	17	CASSVGGGANSGETQYF	TGTGCCAGCAGCGTAGGAGGGGGGGCCAACTCGGGAGAGACCCAGTACTTC
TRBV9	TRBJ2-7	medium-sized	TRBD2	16	CASSPRLAGPSYEQYF	TGTGCCAGCAGCCCTAGACTAGCGGGGCCTTCCTACGAGCAGTACTTC
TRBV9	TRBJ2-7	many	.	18	CASSVQPQSPGLPYEQYF	TGTGCCAGCAGCGTCCAGCCTCAGTCTCCGGGACTCCCCTACGAGCAGTACTTC
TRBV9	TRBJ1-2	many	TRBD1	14	CASSVEGQTYGYTF	TGTGCCAGCAGCGTCGAGGGACAGACCTATGGCTACACCTTC
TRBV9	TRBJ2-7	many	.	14	CASSVVDSSYEQYF	TGTGCCAGCAGCGTAGTAGACAGTTCCTACGAGCAGTACTTC
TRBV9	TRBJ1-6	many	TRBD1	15	CASSDRDRGNSPLHF	TGTGCCAGCAGCGACCGGGACAGGGGTAATTCACCCCTCCACTTT
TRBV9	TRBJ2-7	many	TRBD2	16	CASSPRSAGGPYEQYF	TGTGCCAGCAGCCCCCGTTCAGCGGGGGGGCCATACGAGCAGTACTTC
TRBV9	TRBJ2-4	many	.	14	CASSVDPLGDIQYF	TGTGCCAGCAGCGTAGACCCACTTGGGGACATTCAGTACTTC
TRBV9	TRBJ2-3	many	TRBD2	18	CASSPREGGGDFTDTQYF	TGTGCCAGCAGCCCCCGGGAAGGTGGGGGGGACTTCACAGATACGCAGTATTTT
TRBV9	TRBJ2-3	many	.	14	CASSVDSPGDTQYF	TGTGCCAGCAGCGTAGATTCTCCTGGAGATACGCAGTATTTT
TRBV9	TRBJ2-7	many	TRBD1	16	CASSANRDRGPYEQYF	TGTGCCAGCAGCGCGAACCGGGACAGGGGGCCCTACGAGCAGTACTTC
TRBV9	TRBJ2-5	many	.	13	CASSVGEQKTQYF	TGTGCCAGCAGCGTAGGCGAGCAGAAGACCCAGTACTTC
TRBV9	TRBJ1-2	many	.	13	CASSEGGPRRYTF	TGTGCCAGCAGCGAAGGGGGACCGCGTCGCTACACCTTC
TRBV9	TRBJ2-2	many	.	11	CASSGTGELFF	TGTGCCAGCAGCGGCACCGGGGAGCTGTTTTTT
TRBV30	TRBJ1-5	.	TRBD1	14	CAWGGQGVGQPQHF	TGTGCCTGGGGGGGACAGGGGGTAGGTCAGCCCCAGCATTTT
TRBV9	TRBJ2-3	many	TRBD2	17	CASNRGVSGGSTDTQYF	TGTGCCAGCAACAGGGGAGTTAGCGGGGGTAGCACAGATACGCAGTATTTT